This TCR beta chain emerged from a study of shared clonotypes between healthy human individuals. CD45RO-negative, CCR7-selected cells formed the naive CD8 fraction, which excluded terminally differentiated effector memory CD45RA+ cells. The CDR3 is made up of 16 amino acids. V dropped 6 bases and J dropped 1 base, with 18 bases sitting between them. Germline V gene sequence: CDR1 MDHEN, CDR2 SYDVKM. Sequenced by immunoSEQ multiplex PCR; TCRdb stores in-frame clones only, minus some. The sample has hundreds of thousands of clones, roughly 96% seen once; the top ten hold 0.11%. The chain uses TRBV28 and TRBJ1-1, with D tentatively TRBD1 (5 bases). The sequence came from a woman aged 25 to 39 in good health. Sequenced sample: naive CD8+ T cells sorted from blood. The CDR3 here is CASSPYGGATNTEAFF. CDR3 nucleotide sequence: TGTGCCAGCAGCCCATACGGCGGGGCTACGAACACTGAAGCTTTCTTT.